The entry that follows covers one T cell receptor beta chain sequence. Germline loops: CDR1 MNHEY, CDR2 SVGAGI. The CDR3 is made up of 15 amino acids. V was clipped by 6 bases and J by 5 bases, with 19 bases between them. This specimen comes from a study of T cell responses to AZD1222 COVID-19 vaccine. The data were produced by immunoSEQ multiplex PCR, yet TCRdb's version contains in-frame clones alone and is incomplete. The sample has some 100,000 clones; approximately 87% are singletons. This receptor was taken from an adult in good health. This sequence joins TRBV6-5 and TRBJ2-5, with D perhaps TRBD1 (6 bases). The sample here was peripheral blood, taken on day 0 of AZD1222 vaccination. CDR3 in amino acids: CASSLLTGLGETQYF. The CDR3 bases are TGTGCCAGCAGCCTTTTAACAGGGCTCGGGGAGACCCAGTACTTC.